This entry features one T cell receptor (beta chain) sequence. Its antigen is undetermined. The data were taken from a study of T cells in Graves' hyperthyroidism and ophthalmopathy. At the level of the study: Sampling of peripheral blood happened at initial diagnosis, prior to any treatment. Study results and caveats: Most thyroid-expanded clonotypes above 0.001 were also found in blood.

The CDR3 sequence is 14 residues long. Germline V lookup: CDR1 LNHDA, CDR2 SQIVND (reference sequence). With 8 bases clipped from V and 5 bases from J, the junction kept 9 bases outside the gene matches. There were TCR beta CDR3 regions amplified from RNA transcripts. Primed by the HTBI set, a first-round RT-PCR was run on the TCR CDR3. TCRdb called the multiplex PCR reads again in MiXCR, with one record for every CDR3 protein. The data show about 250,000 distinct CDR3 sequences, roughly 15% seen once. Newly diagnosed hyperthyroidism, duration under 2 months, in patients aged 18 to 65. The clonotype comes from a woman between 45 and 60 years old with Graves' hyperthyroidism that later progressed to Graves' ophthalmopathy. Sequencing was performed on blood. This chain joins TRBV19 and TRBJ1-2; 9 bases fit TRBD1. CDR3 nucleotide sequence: TGTGCCAGTTCATACAGGGGGCGCGATTATGGCTACACCTTC. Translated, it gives CASSYRGRDYGYTF.